This entry is about one T cell receptor (beta chain). Its antigen is as yet unknown. Germline is not matched at one junction end, which may reflect a read error. The CDR3 is 17 residues long. Germline lookup yields CDR1 KGHSH and CDR2 LQKENI. The sample comes from a study of T cell responses to AZD1222 COVID-19 vaccine. General study results and limits: Mapped onto spike, vaccine-associated CD4 TCRs spanned it and were dominant at 160-218 and 743-854. Among spike-specific TCRs, nearly half reportedly target unmutated variant regions. The study found Spike-specific TCR breadth and depth rose after two AZD1222 doses.

Assay: immunoSEQ multiplex PCR; the TCRdb copy retains only in-frame clones and omits some. The data show fewer than 120,000 clones, roughly 93% seen once. The chain uses TRBV18 and TRBJ1-4; the D gene is possibly TRBD1 (5 bases). The material sequenced was peripheral blood, taken 28 days after the second AZD1222 dose. This receptor was taken from an adult who received the AZD1222 COVID-19 vaccine. The CDR3 sequence is CASSPQVQPTTNEKLFF. The CDR3 DNA reads as TGTGCCAGCTCTCCACAGGTCCAACCAACAACTAATGAAAAACTGTTTTTT. The whole variable domain, remainder taken from reference TRBV18 and TRBJ1-4, is NAGVMQNPRHLVRRRGQEARLRCSPMKGHSHVYWYRQLPEEGLKFMVYLQKENIIDESGMPKERFSAEFPKEGPSILRIQQVVRGDSAAYFCASSPQVQPTTNEKLFFGSGTQLSVL.